These 7 T cell receptor beta chains were all obtained from the same sample, sequenced in a study of blood T cell repertoires in COVID-19. The data were produced by immunoSEQ multiplex PCR, yet TCRdb's version contains in-frame clones alone and is incomplete. The sample records around 390,000 clones, 87% being singletons. The material sequenced was PBMCs or T cells enriched from blood (not recorded which). Receptors originate from a woman between 45 and 65 years old who had recovered from COVID-19.

By share of the sample, this clone is medium-sized. V gene TRBV6-4 combines with J gene TRBJ2-2; 7 nucleotides match TRBD1. This CDR3 contains 14 residues. Germline V lookup: CDR1 MRHNA, CDR2 SNTAGT. The trim removed 3 bases at V and 7 bases at J, leaving 5 bases unmatched. The CDR3 coding sequence is TGTGCCAGCAGTGAAGGACAGGAAGTCGGGGAGCTGTTTTTT. Translated, it gives CASSEGQEVGELFF.

V usage is TRBV29-1 and J usage is TRBJ1-2; D is undetermined. Between the trimmed V and J ends, which lost 6 bases and 4 bases, there was a span of 9 bases. CDR3 length: 11 amino acids. Germline CDR1 SQVTM, CDR2 ANQGSEA. The CDR3 loop is CSVWAVYGYTF. CDR3 DNA: TGCAGCGTCTGGGCAGTCTATGGCTACACCTTC.

The chain joins TRBV4-1 to TRBJ2-7; 7 bases align to TRBD1. With V trimmed by 0 bases and J by 4 bases, 9 bases remained unmatched. Germline CDR1 reads MGHRA; CDR2 reads YSYEKL. The CDR3 length is 16 residues. The CDR3 coding sequence is TGCGCCAGCAGCCAAGATCCCCCGGGACAGCCATACGAGCAGTACTTC. Residues: CASSQDPPGQPYEQYF.

The rearrangement links TRBV27 to TRBJ2-5; D remains unclear. The CDR3 totals 13 residues. Trimming shortened V by 5 bases and J by 3 bases, and 10 bases separated the two germline ends. Germline CDR1 MNHEY, CDR2 SMNVEV (reference sequence). The CDR3 sequence is CASSQTDKETQYF. The CDR3 DNA reads TGTGCCAGCAGTCAAACCGACAAAGAGACCCAGTACTTC.

The chain is built from TRBV28 and TRBJ2-2, with 12 positions matching TRBD2. CDR1 is MDHEN, CDR2 SYDVKM, per germline. V shed 4 bases, J shed 1 base, and the junction held 13 bases outside the gene matches. The length of the CDR3 is 20 residues. The CDR3: CASSSQYLSGLAGNTGELFF. The CDR3 DNA reads as TGTGCCAGCAGTTCGCAGTACCTATCGGGACTAGCGGGGAACACCGGGGAGCTGTTTTTT. The full variable domain, with the rest looked up from reference TRBV28 and TRBJ2-2, is DVKVTQSSRYLVKRTGEKVFLECVQDMDHENMFWYRQDPGLGLRLIYFSYDVKMKEKGDIPEGYSVSREKKERFSLILESASTNQTSMYLCASSSQYLSGLAGNTGELFFGEGSRLTVL.

This clone was seen a few times. The chain carries TRBV27 and TRBJ2-7; D call uncertain. The V and J ends lost 4 bases and 1 base respectively, with 11 bases between them. The V gene's germline CDR1 is MNHEY and CDR2 SMNVEV (reference sequence). The CDR3 runs to 14 residues. CDR3 in amino acids: CASSSFPLSYEQYF. The CDR3 nucleotides are TGTGCCAGCAGTTCCTTCCCTCTATCCTACGAGCAGTACTTC.

The chain combines TRBV28 with TRBJ2-5, with a possible D match to TRBD1 (6 bases). Germline V gene sequence: CDR1 MDHEN, CDR2 SYDVKM. Trimming shortened V by 7 bases and J by 4 bases, and 19 bases separated the two germline ends. There are 15 residues in the CDR3. CDR3 protein: CASTRGAGVRETQYF. DNA for the CDR3: TGTGCCAGCACCCGAGGGGCAGGGGTTAGAGAGACCCAGTACTTC.